The 20 T cell receptor beta chains given below trace back to one sample, sequenced in a study of response to subunit inactivated influenza vaccine. A single record per CDR3 protein comes from TCRdb applying MiXCR to the RT-PCR reads. The sample carries about 520,000 distinct CDR3 sequences, over 25% recorded once. The starting material was CD4+ T cells sorted from PBMCs, obtained roughly 5 days after vaccination. These receptors were taken from a man in his fifties or sixties who received an inactivated influenza vaccine.

The V gene is TRBV12-3 or TRBV12-4, the J gene TRBJ2-1; 13 bases align to TRBD2. This CDR3 spans 14 amino acids. Germline trimming cut 6 bases from V and 12 bases from J; bases unmatched to any gene: 8. This CDR3 reads CASSHGLAGVSQFF. The CDR3 DNA follows: TGTGCCAGCAGCCACGGACTAGCGGGAGTCTCGCAGTTCTTC.

This clonotype was seen more than once but under ten times. The chain links TRBV5-6 to TRBJ1-5; D is ambiguous. Between the trimmed V and J ends, which lost 0 bases and 7 bases, there was a span of 11 bases. Per the germline V gene, CDR1 is SGHDT and CDR2 is YYEEEE. The length of the CDR3 is 14 residues. Here the CDR3 reads CASSLEGFGQPQHF. CDR3 nucleotide sequence: TGTGCCAGCAGCTTGGAAGGTTTCGGGCAGCCCCAGCATTTT.

J is TRBJ2-1 and V is TRBV25-1; D is ambiguous. Germline V gene lookup returns CDR1 MGHDK and CDR2 SYGVNS. Trimming removed 7 bases from V and 10 bases from J, with 8 bases in between. The CDR3 is 10 residues long. DNA for the CDR3: TGTGCCAGCATGGGCCACGAGCAGTTCTTC. This encodes CASMGHEQFF.

J is TRBJ2-5 and V is TRBV5-1; tentative D call: TRBD2 (6 bases). V was shortened by 2 bases and J by 3 bases, with 14 bases between the two germline ends. The CDR3 is made up of 15 amino acids. Per the germline V gene, CDR1 is SGHRS and CDR2 is YFSETQ. The CDR3 spells CASSFEGGGKETQYF. CDR3 DNA sequence: TGCGCCAGCAGCTTCGAGGGAGGAGGGAAAGAGACCCAGTACTTC.

V is TRBV20-1 and J is TRBJ2-5, with D perhaps TRBD1 or TRBD2 (6 bases each). This CDR3 is 15 amino acids long. Germline assignment: CDR1 DFQATT and CDR2 SNEGSKA (reference sequence). V was shortened by 3 bases and J by 1 base, with 15 bases between the two germline ends. CDR3 residues: CSARGVRDTQETQYF. For the CDR3, the DNA is TGCAGTGCTAGGGGGGTGCGGGACACCCAAGAGACCCAGTACTTC.

This CDR3 reads CSATVGTAVNEQFF. The DNA for the CDR3 is TGCAGTGCCACGGTGGGGACAGCCGTGAATGAGCAGTTCTTC. This chain joins TRBV20-1 and TRBJ2-1; 7 nucleotides line up with TRBD1. This CDR3 is built from 14 residues. CDR1 and CDR2 from the germline V gene are DFQATT and SNEGSKA (reference sequence). V lost 6 bases, J lost 7 bases, and 12 bases stayed unmatched.

Note on this clonotype: Since a much larger clone is just one base distant, this may be a read error. The chain is built from TRBV20-1 and TRBJ2-7; D not certain. Looked up from germline, CDR1 is DFQATT and CDR2 is SNEGSKA (reference sequence). Trimming shortened V by 4 bases and J by 2 bases, and 6 bases separated the two germline ends. CDR3 size: 11 residues. The CDR3 DNA reads TGCAGTGCTACCGACCCCTACGAGCAGTACTTC. This sequence encodes CSATDPYEQYF.

J is TRBJ2-2 and V is TRBV21-1; the table's D call, TRBD1, was not checked against the DNA. TRBV21-1 is shown as a pseudogene. The CDR3 has 18 residues. The CDR3 nucleotides read TGTGCCAGCACCCCACTCCATTCAGGGCGGCGAGGCACCGGGGAGCTGTTTTTT. This translates into CASTPLHSGRRGTGELFF.

The CDR3 loop is CASSYSGAGGPDTQYF. CDR3 nucleotide sequence: TGTGCCAGCAGTTACAGTGGAGCGGGGGGGCCAGATACGCAGTATTTT. The chain recombines TRBV6-5 with TRBJ2-3; 10 bases are a match to TRBD2. Germline assignment: CDR1 MNHEY and CDR2 SVGAGI. The J segment lost 4 bases and the V segment lost 2 bases, leaving 6 bases of the junction unmatched. This CDR3 contains 16 residues.

Only a few counts were recorded for this clonotype. The V and J genes are TRBV5-1 and TRBJ2-5; unclear D gene. Trimming took off 0 bases at V and 3 bases at J, with 9 bases between the two ends. Germline V lookup: CDR1 SGHRS, CDR2 YFSETQ. The CDR3 sequence is 14 residues long. The CDR3 bases are TGCGCCAGCAGCTTGGAGTCGGCAGAAGAGACCCAGTACTTC. It translates to CASSLESAEETQYF.

The J gene is TRBJ2-7, the V gene TRBV29-1; TRBD1 aligns across 9 bases. From germline, CDR1 is SQVTM and CDR2 ANQGSEA. The CDR3 runs 12 residues. Trimming took 4 bases from V and 7 from J; bases not matched to a gene: 5. CDR3 sequence: CSVGTGALEQYF. The CDR3 DNA reads TGCAGCGTTGGGACAGGGGCCCTAGAGCAGTACTTC.

V gene TRBV7-2 combines with J gene TRBJ2-3; possible D gene TRBD1, 5 bases. Trimming shortened V by 1 base and J by 0 bases, and 8 bases separated the two germline ends. The CDR3 runs to 15 residues. CDR1 is SGHTA and CDR2 is FQGNSA in the germline V gene. The CDR3 nucleotides read TGTGCCAGCAGCTTAGAGGGGATCAGCACAGATACGCAGTATTTT. Its translation is CASSLEGISTDTQYF. Full variable domain (remainder filled in from reference TRBV7-2 and TRBJ2-3): GAGVSQSPSNKVTEKGKDVELRCDPISGHTALYWYRQSLGQGLEFLIYFQGNSAPDKSGLPSDRFSAERTGGSVSTLTIQRTQQEDSAVYLCASSLEGISTDTQYFGPGTRLTVL.

J is TRBJ2-2 and V is TRBV12-3 or TRBV12-4, with 7 bases fitting TRBD1. The CDR3 sequence is 16 residues long. Unmatched junction bases numbered 8, after V lost 3 bases and J lost 4 bases. The CDR3 DNA is TGTGCCAGCAGTTTGAACTCAGGGGGACCCACCGGGGAGCTGTTTTTT. Amino acid sequence: CASSLNSGGPTGELFF.

The chain couples TRBV6-5 to TRBJ2-5; either TRBD1 or TRBD2 may fit D (7 bases each). Per germline, CDR1 MNHEY and CDR2 SVGAGI. V dropped 4 bases and J dropped 4 bases, with 22 bases sitting between them. This CDR3 region has 17 residues. For the CDR3, the DNA is TGTGCCAGCAGTTCATCAAGGCAGGGGGGGATTGGAGAGACCCAGTACTTC. It encodes CASSSSRQGGIGETQYF.

This clonotype was seen more than once but under ten times. This rearrangement joins TRBV4-2 to TRBJ2-7; possible D gene TRBD2, 6 bases. The CDR3 contains 15 residues. V shed 0 bases and J shed 4 bases, with 13 bases lying between them. Germline assignment: CDR1 LGHNA and CDR2 YNFKEQ. CDR3 sequence: CASSQDRVGGYEQYF. The CDR3 nucleotides are TGTGCCAGCAGCCAAGATCGGGTCGGGGGATACGAGCAGTACTTC.

The chain employs TRBV5-6 and TRBJ2-2, with D hard to call. The CDR3 runs 14 residues. Germline lookup yields CDR1 SGHDT and CDR2 YYEEEE. Between the trimmed V and J ends, which lost 7 bases and 7 bases, there was a span of 17 bases. CDR3 sequence: CASQRTYRHGELFF. In nucleotides, the CDR3 is TGTGCCAGCCAACGAACATATAGACACGGGGAGCTGTTTTTT.

This chain links TRBV4-2 with TRBJ2-1; TRBD2 might be the D (5 bases). This CDR3 has 17 residues. Germline values: CDR1 LGHNA, CDR2 YNFKEQ. The germline V and J ends were trimmed by 1 base and 3 bases, with 16 bases remaining between them. As DNA, the CDR3 is TGTGCCAGCAGCCAAGGCGAAGCGAGCGGTATCTACAATGAGCAGTTCTTC. This sequence encodes CASSQGEASGIYNEQFF.

The chain joins TRBV20-1 to TRBJ2-7; 14 positions agree with TRBD2. Trimming removed 2 bases from V and 7 bases from J; junction bases left unmatched: 7. CDR3 size: 15 residues. Per the germline V gene, CDR1 is DFQATT and CDR2 is SNEGSKA (reference sequence). CDR3 sequence: CSARSRTSGRYEQYF. CDR3 bases: TGCAGTGCTAGATCTAGGACTAGCGGGAGGTATGAGCAGTACTTC.

The V and J genes are TRBV12-3 or TRBV12-4 and TRBJ1-3; D ambiguous. With 4 bases removed from V and 0 bases from J, the gap between germline ends came to 13 bases. The CDR3 has 16 residues. In nucleotides, the CDR3 is TGTGCCAGCAGTTCCGTGCGGGCTAACTCTGGAAACACCATATATTTT. Its translation is CASSSVRANSGNTIYF.

This chain uses TRBV7-7 with TRBJ2-5, with a tentative D call TRBD1 (5 bases). Germline lookup yields CDR1 SSHAT and CDR2 FNYEAQ (reference sequence). V was cut by 4 bases and J by 2 bases, with 14 bases left in between. The CDR3 has 15 amino acids. CDR3 sequence reads: CASSSQRTGQETQYF. The CDR3 DNA reads TGTGCCAGCAGCTCCCAGAGAACAGGTCAAGAGACCCAGTACTTC.